This T cell receptor beta chain was retrieved from a study of blood T cell repertoires in COVID-19 (dated by TCRdb to 2020 to 2022). A note on the overall study: Samples from collaborators originated in the United States, Italy and Spain and spanned both the acute and convalescent phases of COVID-19. The material from the prospective study consisted of cDNA or gDNA derived from T cells, B-cell-depleted T cells, or PBMCs. The samples were drawn from the first 160 participants of the ongoing ImmuneRACE study and from roughly 1,300 subjects provided by 6 global collaborators. A de-identified subject ID, COVID-19 status, age in years and sex were almost always included in the sample metadata. Subjects who had been exposed to COVID-19, were actively infected with it, or had recovered from it provided the deeply sampled blood TCRbeta repertoires that made up the dataset. The repertoires were made available in a free public database intended to serve as a resource for research on the immune response to SARS-CoV-2. HLA class I and class II types, where available, came from metadata supplied by the sample provider rather than from assay-based typing.

The paper as a whole reports these results and caveats: How much clinical and demographic metadata was included differed by source and by participant, and the metadata was provided uncurated.

The collaborating institutions used their own protocols to collect whole blood in K2EDTA tubes. For TCRbeta analysis, collaborator samples were shipped as frozen whole blood, as isolated PBMCs, or as DNA extracted from either sample type. V is trimmed back by 2 bases and J by 7 bases, and the junction contains 9 bases that no gene match accounts for. Sequences MNHEY (CDR1) and SVGAGI (CDR2) are obtained from the germline V gene. Reading from cysteine to phenylalanine, the CDR3 counts 16 amino acids. Only the CDR3 DNA stays, 48 bases, in frame from base 1. This clone was counted once. This receptor's antigen is unknown. Base qualities were left out, and no much larger clone turns up one base away. The immunoSEQ Assay, a bias-controlled multiplex PCR, was used to amplify TCRbeta CDR3 regions from genomic DNA. The source study handled its data this way. The number of nucleated cells in each sample was estimated from the amplification of reference gene primers within the assay. To quantify the absolute abundance of each unique TCRbeta CDR3 rearrangement, sequence reads were collapsed and filtered. Productive Simpson clonality was computed per sample as the square root of Simpson's diversity index over productive rearrangements. Entries here come from immuneACCESS through TCRdb and include only in-frame sequences with V and J called. Some clones fail to appear in such tables; in the studies checked, an unresolved V gene covers under half of the shortfall, and the cause of the remainder is unknown. That table gives V, J and clone size, and the DNA gave D and trimming. The sample table contains under 250,000 clones; only one count was recorded for 70% to 90% of them. Of the sample, roughly 0.69% falls within the top ten clones.

Here the chain combines TRBV6-5 and TRBJ2-1; 9 of the junction bases match TRBD2. The sequencing sample was made of peripheral blood. This receptor was obtained from a man aged 40-50 years with acute or convalescent COVID-19. The CDR3 protein: CASSYGVGSGRNEQFF. Here is the DNA: TGTGCCAGCAGTTACGGCGTGGGTAGCGGGAGAAATGAGCAGTTCTTC.